The next 21 T cell receptor beta chains were all read from a single sample in a study of blood T cell repertoires in COVID-19. Here immunoSEQ multiplex PCR was the method, and the copy in TCRdb shows in-frame clones only, minus some. In the table there are some 300,000 clones, approximately 88% of which are singletons. The sample taken for sequencing was PBMCs or T cells enriched from blood (not recorded which). All receptors come from a woman aged 25 to 39 who had recovered from COVID-19.

The chain is built from TRBV16 and TRBJ2-5, with D perhaps matching TRBD2 (6 bases). The V end lost 4 bases, the J end lost 4 bases, and 19 bases lay between the germline ends. The germline V gene encodes CDR1 KGHSY and CDR2 FQNENV. The CDR3 covers 16 residues. The CDR3 bases are TGTGCCAGCAGCCCTACCGATTTCGGGGGAGGAGAGACCCAGTACTTC. Translated: CASSPTDFGGGETQYF.

The chain is built from TRBV28 and TRBJ1-4; 8 bases line up with TRBD1. From germline, CDR1 is MDHEN and CDR2 SYDVKM. CDR3 length equals 14 residues. With 6 bases clipped from V and 7 bases from J, the junction kept 7 bases outside the gene matches. DNA for the CDR3: TGTGCCAGCAGCCCGGACAGGGCCCGTGAAAAACTGTTTTTT. This encodes CASSPDRAREKLFF.

This chain uses TRBV16 with TRBJ2-7; 7 bases map to TRBD2. This CDR3 is built from 14 residues. Trimming cost V 4 bases and J 2 bases; bases outside gene matches: 5. Germline lookup yields CDR1 KGHSY and CDR2 FQNENV. Written as DNA, the CDR3 is TGTGCCAGCAGCCGACGGGGGGACCCCTACGAGCAGTACTTC. As protein: CASSRRGDPYEQYF.

This clone was seen only once. The rearrangement uses TRBV29-1 and TRBJ1-2; TRBD1 matches 7 bases. Trimming took 3 bases from V and 8 from J; bases not matched to a gene: 9. The CDR3 sequence is 13 residues long. Per germline, CDR1 SQVTM and CDR2 ANQGSEA. CDR3 nucleotide sequence: TGCAGCGTTGAGGATAAGGGGGCAGGCGGCTACACCTTC. It encodes CSVEDKGAGGYTF.

The chain recombines TRBV2 with TRBJ2-5, with 7 bases that match TRBD2. CDR1 is SNHLY and CDR2 is FYNNEI in the germline V gene. This CDR3 comprises 17 residues. V shed 6 bases, J shed 2 bases, and the junction held 15 bases outside the gene matches. The CDR3 loop reads CASSATLMLAVQETQYF. As DNA, the CDR3 is TGTGCCAGCAGCGCCACACTGATGCTAGCGGTTCAAGAGACCCAGTACTTC.

CDR3 DNA: TGCGCCAGCAGCTTAGTGGCCCTTCAGGGCGAGCAGTACTTC. This codes for CASSLVALQGEQYF. The chain has TRBV5-1 and TRBJ2-7, with D perhaps TRBD1 (5 bases). Germline V lookup: CDR1 SGHRS, CDR2 YFSETQ. V lost 2 bases, J lost 6 bases, and 15 bases lay in between. The CDR3 extends over 14 amino acids.

The chain is built from TRBV19 and TRBJ2-5; a weak D match, TRBD2 (5 bases). The V gene lost 7 bases and the J gene lost 2 bases, with 11 bases spanning the gap. Germline CDR1 is LNHDA and CDR2 is SQIVND (reference sequence). The CDR3 has 13 residues. Here the CDR3 reads CASTGYPQETQYF. The CDR3 bases are TGTGCCAGTACGGGGTATCCGCAAGAGACCCAGTACTTC.

J is TRBJ2-5 and V is TRBV28; the match to TRBD2 covers 7 bases. CDR3 size: 14 residues. The J segment lost 1 base and the V segment lost 3 bases, leaving 2 bases of the junction unmatched. Germline V gene data show CDR1 as MDHEN and CDR2 as SYDVKM. The CDR3 loop is CASSLWEGQETQYF. The CDR3, as DNA: TGTGCCAGCAGTTTGTGGGAGGGCCAAGAGACCCAGTACTTC.

The chain links TRBV25-1 to TRBJ2-7; TRBD1 agrees at 9 bases. With 3 bases clipped from V and 2 bases from J, the junction kept 14 bases outside the gene matches. The CDR3 has 18 residues. Germline V CDR1 and CDR2: MGHDK, SYGVNS. In nucleotides, the CDR3 is TGTGCCAGCAGTGACTTCCGACGGGACAGGGAGCGGCCCTACGAGCAGTACTTC. It translates to CASSDFRRDRERPYEQYF.

The chain links TRBV6-5 to TRBJ1-4; unclear D gene. The V gene's germline CDR1 is MNHEY and CDR2 SVGAGI. The CDR3 consists of 14 residues. Trimming stripped 8 bases from V and 4 bases from J, with 14 bases between. DNA of the CDR3: TGTGCCAGCCAAACAGCAGGATATAATGAAAAACTGTTTTTT. It encodes CASQTAGYNEKLFF.

V usage is TRBV29-1 and J usage is TRBJ1-6; D not resolved. This CDR3 spans 14 amino acids. The V end lost 7 bases, the J end lost 7 bases, and 17 bases lay between the germline ends. Germline V gene sequence: CDR1 SQVTM, CDR2 ANQGSEA. The CDR3 DNA reads as TGCAGCGCAACGGTAGGAGGATCCAATTCACCCCTCCACTTT. Translated: CSATVGGSNSPLHF.

This chain links TRBV28 with TRBJ2-7, with 9 bases matching TRBD2. With 8 bases clipped from V and 2 bases from J, the junction kept 4 bases outside the gene matches. This CDR3 has 13 amino acids. Germline V lookup: CDR1 MDHEN, CDR2 SYDVKM. The CDR3 DNA reads as TGTGCCAGCCTGCGGGAGGGTCCCTACGAGCAGTACTTC. Translating gives CASLREGPYEQYF. Full variable domain (missing parts from reference TRBV28 and TRBJ2-7): DVKVTQSSRYLVKRTGEKVFLECVQDMDHENMFWYRQDPGLGLRLIYFSYDVKMKEKGDIPEGYSVSREKKERFSLILESASTNQTSMYLCASLREGPYEQYFGPGTRLTVT.

The chain joins TRBV28 to TRBJ2-7, with D possibly TRBD2 on 6 matching bases. Deletions cut 2 bases from V and 3 bases from J, with 20 bases between. The CDR3 covers 17 residues. In germline, CDR1 is MDHEN, CDR2 SYDVKM. The CDR3 spells CASSLRLASVPVYEQYF. DNA of the CDR3: TGTGCCAGCAGTTTACGGCTAGCGTCGGTTCCGGTCTACGAGCAGTACTTC. Drawing the rest from reference TRBV28 and TRBJ2-7, the complete variable domain is DVKVTQSSRYLVKRTGEKVFLECVQDMDHENMFWYRQDPGLGLRLIYFSYDVKMKEKGDIPEGYSVSREKKERFSLILESASTNQTSMYLCASSLRLASVPVYEQYFGPGTRLTVT.

The chain uses TRBV6-5 and TRBJ2-7; 10 bases are shared with TRBD2. The CDR3 is 15 residues long. Per germline, CDR1 MNHEY and CDR2 SVGAGI. V shed 7 bases and J 3 bases; nucleotides not matched to a gene: 9. The CDR3 nucleotides read TGTGCCAGCACCCAGTCTAGCGGGAGAGGCTACGAGCAGTACTTC. Residues: CASTQSSGRGYEQYF.

The genes are TRBV7-2 and TRBJ2-3; 11 bases are shared with TRBD2. Trimming cost V 6 bases and J 2 bases; bases outside gene matches: 7. The CDR3 is made up of 16 amino acids. Per the germline V gene, CDR1 is SGHTA and CDR2 is FQGNSA. CDR3 loop: CASRLMTSGITDTQYF. The DNA of the CDR3 is TGTGCCAGCAGATTGATGACTAGCGGGATCACAGATACGCAGTATTTT.

The rearrangement links TRBV7-2 to TRBJ1-1; D is perhaps TRBD1 (6 bases). The V gene's germline CDR1 is SGHTA and CDR2 FQGNSA. The ends were cut back, 1 base at V and 1 base at J, with 7 bases in the middle. The CDR3 sequence is 14 residues long. The CDR3 DNA reads as TGTGCCAGCAGCTTAGGGGACACGAACACTGAAGCTTTCTTT. It encodes CASSLGDTNTEAFF.

This chain links TRBV28 with TRBJ1-5; D uncertain. The CDR3 is made up of 16 amino acids. CDR1 is MDHEN, CDR2 SYDVKM, per germline. Deletions cut 0 bases from V and 2 bases from J, with 11 bases between. The DNA for the CDR3 is TGTGCCAGCAGTTTATGGGCGGGGAGGGGCAATCAGCCCCAGCATTTT. It specifies CASSLWAGRGNQPQHF.

The genes are TRBV7-8 and TRBJ2-3, with a weak D call TRBD1 (6 bases). The CDR3 sequence is 15 residues long. With 5 bases removed from V and 3 bases from J, the gap between germline ends came to 15 bases. Looked up from germline, CDR1 is SGHVS and CDR2 is FQNEAQ. CDR3 bases: TGTGCCAGCAGCCCCAGACAGGTTCTGACAGATACGCAGTATTTT. It translates to CASSPRQVLTDTQYF.

The chain carries TRBV6-2 or TRBV6-3 and TRBJ1-5, with D maybe TRBD1 (5 bases). This CDR3 region has 15 residues. CDR1 MNHEY and CDR2 SVGEGT come from the germline V gene. V lost 3 bases to trimming and J lost 9 bases, with 18 bases between them. CDR3 in amino acids: CASSYLSAVQGPQHF. CDR3 coding DNA: TGTGCCAGCAGTTATCTCTCTGCCGTTCAGGGGCCCCAGCATTTT.

On this clone: Other nucleotide sequences in the sample specify the same CDR3. This chain joins TRBV5-1 and TRBJ2-1, with 8 bases fitting TRBD2. Germline assignment: CDR1 SGHRS and CDR2 YFSETQ. V lost 0 bases to trimming and J lost 3 bases; unmatched junction nucleotides: 2. This CDR3 is 15 amino acids long. The chain's CDR3 is CASSLAGGLYNEQFF. The CDR3 coding sequence is TGCGCCAGCAGCTTGGCGGGAGGGCTCTACAATGAGCAGTTCTTC.

The chain is built from TRBV19 and TRBJ2-1; TRBD2 matches at 7 bases. V dropped 5 bases and J dropped 4; count of bases not matched to a gene: 5. From germline, CDR1 is LNHDA and CDR2 SQIVND (reference sequence). CDR3 length: 14 amino acids. CDR3 nucleotides: TGTGCCAGTAGTCGGTCTAGCGGTTACAATGAGCAGTTCTTC. Translated: CASSRSSGYNEQFF.